This TCR beta chain was found in a study of cytomegalovirus exposure and HLA in healthy donors. PCR primers comprised 60 Vbeta and 13 Jbeta primers. The repertoire was sequenced with immunoSEQ multiplex PCR; TCRdb's copy has only in-frame clones and lacks some. The table records about 98,000 clones, over 60% of them present only once. Findings and limits, study-wide: Immune exposure was documented only through CMV serostatus. In a later analysis, CMV-associated beta chains were mostly HLA-associated, it appeared. Most of the TCR beta V segments (in an earlier analysis) were productive either about 87% or about 30% of the time.

As concerns this clone: Its target is unknown.

Germline V gene data show CDR1 as LNHDA and CDR2 as SQIVND (reference sequence). CDR3 length: 14 residues. Trimming removed 2 bases at V and 5 bases at J, with 12 bases between. Donors sampled were nominally healthy, though unrecorded immune exposures were likely. This chain uses TRBV19 with TRBJ1-2, with D perhaps TRBD1 (5 bases). The sequenced material came from PBMCs. This sequence originates from a man in his 60s in good health and CMV-seropositive. CDR3 in amino acids: CASSISQGFYGYTF. CDR3 nucleotides: TGTGCCAGTAGTATAAGCCAGGGTTTTTATGGCTACACCTTC.